What follows are 18 T cell receptor beta chains derived from one specimen sequenced in a study of T-cell memory formation after mild COVID-19. TCRdb processed the 5' RACE reads anew with MiXCR; each CDR3 protein has one entry. Of hundreds of thousands of distinct CDR3 sequences in the sample, about 20% are singletons; the top ten hold 20% to 25%. Sequences were obtained from PBMCs or a T cell subset sorted from them (not recorded which). The receptor set was obtained from a man aged 18 to 30 who had mild COVID-19 (a few samples of this study predate the infection). Cell type and time point are not known.

Only a few counts were recorded for this clonotype. The chain has TRBV2 and TRBJ1-5; a possible D gene is TRBD1 (5 bases). The germline CDR1 and CDR2 sequences are SNHLY and FYNNEI. The CDR3 consists of 13 residues. V was pared by 6 bases and J by 6 bases, with 12 bases between. The CDR3 DNA is TGTGCCAGCAGCTCAGGGTCGGGTCAGCCCCAGCATTTT. Protein: CASSSGSGQPQHF.

This clonotype was counted once. The CDR3 spells CATSDLQGDGYTF. CDR3 DNA: TGTGCCACCAGTGATTTGCAGGGGGATGGCTACACCTTC. This rearrangement joins TRBV24-1 to TRBJ1-2; 7 bases agree with TRBD1. Germline V gene sequence: CDR1 KGHDR, CDR2 SFDVKD. CDR3 length: 13 residues. Losses at the gene ends were 0 bases for V and 6 bases for J; bases not matched to a gene: 0.

This clonotype was counted only a few times. This chain connects TRBV20-1 to TRBJ2-7; D may be TRBD1 (6 bases). The germline V gene encodes CDR1 DFQATT and CDR2 SNEGSKA (reference sequence). The CDR3 contains 16 residues. Trimming took off 3 bases at V and 7 bases at J, with 25 bases between the two ends. The CDR3 DNA follows: TGCAGTGCTAGGGATTCTGCAGGGGCTGATTCGAGGGAGCAGTACGTC. Protein product: CSARDSAGADSREQYV.

As regards this clonotype: Given a much more abundant clone one base away, this may be a read error. J is TRBJ1-2 and V is TRBV2, with D uncertain. CDR1 SNHLY and CDR2 FYNNEI come from the germline V gene. The V end was cut by 8 bases, the J end by 5 bases, with 12 bases between. CDR3 length: 12 amino acids. The CDR3 reads CASEWGVYGYTF. The DNA for the CDR3 is TGTGCCAGCGAATGGGGAGTTTATGGCTACACCTTC.

The gene calls are TRBV18 and TRBJ1-5; possibly TRBD1 for D (5 bases). There are 13 residues in the CDR3. CDR1 is KGHSH, CDR2 LQKENI, per germline. Trimming left V 6 bases short and J 7 bases short, with 13 bases between. The CDR3 is CASSPTELQPQHF. DNA of the CDR3: TGTGCCAGCTCTCCGACAGAGCTGCAGCCCCAGCATTTT.

This rearrangement joins TRBV3-1 to TRBJ2-1; TRBD1 might be the D (7 bases). The ends were cut back, 0 bases at V and 9 bases at J, with 18 bases in the middle. The CDR3 contains 16 residues. The germline CDR1 and CDR2 sequences are LGHDT and YNNKEL (reference sequence). CDR3 nucleotides: TGTGCCAGCAGCCAAGATAGCGCGGGACAGTGGGGTGAGCAGTTCTTC. As protein: CASSQDSAGQWGEQFF.

The rearrangement joins TRBV2 to TRBJ2-3; 9 nucleotides align to TRBD2. J lost 2 bases, V lost 5 bases, and 11 bases had no gene match. The CDR3 loop spans 17 amino acids. Germline-derived CDR1 and CDR2 are SNHLY and FYNNEI. The CDR3 sequence: CASSPQGLAGLTDTQYF. CDR3 bases: TGTGCCAGCAGTCCCCAAGGGCTAGCGGGGCTCACAGATACGCAGTATTTT.

V gene TRBV5-1 combines with J gene TRBJ2-7; 9 bases fit TRBD1. The CDR3 contains 16 residues. Germline V lookup: CDR1 SGHRS, CDR2 YFSETQ. Germline trimming cut 4 bases from V and 3 bases from J; bases unmatched to any gene: 11. The CDR3 loop reads CASSAPPGQGFYEQYF. As DNA, the CDR3 is TGCGCCAGCAGCGCACCGCCGGGACAGGGTTTCTACGAGCAGTACTTC.

The chain has TRBV7-6 and TRBJ2-2; D not resolved. The CDR3 spans 16 residues. Germline CDR1 and CDR2: SGHVS and FNYEAQ. V was pared by 5 bases and J by 5 bases, with 18 bases between. CDR3 sequence: CASSPEGPLLTGELFF. The CDR3 region has the DNA TGTGCCAGCAGCCCCGAAGGACCCCTGCTTACCGGGGAGCTGTTTTTT.

The rearrangement links TRBV3-1 to TRBJ1-2, with D perhaps TRBD1 (5 bases). Trimming took 0 bases from V and 12 from J, leaving 17 bases between them. Germline V gene lookup returns CDR1 LGHDT and CDR2 YNNKEL (reference sequence). The CDR3 extends over 14 amino acids. This CDR3 reads CASSQDQAARQNTF. Written as DNA, the CDR3 is TGTGCCAGCAGCCAAGATCAGGCAGCCCGACAGAACACCTTC.

V usage is TRBV2 and J usage is TRBJ1-2; 9 bases are shared with TRBD1. The CDR3 spans 12 residues. Germline loops: CDR1 SNHLY, CDR2 FYNNEI. The V and J ends lost 10 bases and 6 bases, in that order; junction bases with no gene match: 6. CDR3 amino acids: CAIQTGGDGYTF. The CDR3 nucleotides are TGTGCCATACAGACAGGGGGTGATGGCTACACCTTC. Drawing the rest from reference TRBV2 and TRBJ1-2, the complete variable domain is EPEVTQTPSHQVTQMGQEVILRCVPISNHLYFYWYRQILGQKVEFLVSFYNNEISEKSEIFDDQFSVERPDGSNFTLKIRSTKLEDSAMYFCAIQTGGDGYTFGSGTRLTVV.

In this sample, this clonotype turned up a few times. This sequence joins TRBV18 and TRBJ2-1; D call uncertain. The CDR3 length is 12 residues. Trimming pared 3 bases from V and 7 bases from J, leaving 7 bases between. Germline assignment: CDR1 KGHSH and CDR2 LQKENI. As DNA, the CDR3 is TGTGCCAGCTCACCTCGTCTGAATGAGCAGTTCTTC. It translates to CASSPRLNEQFF.

The rearrangement uses TRBV7-6 and TRBJ2-3; D is unresolved. The length of the CDR3 is 14 residues. From germline, CDR1 is SGHVS and CDR2 FNYEAQ. V lost 2 bases, J lost 4 bases, and 10 bases lay in between. In nucleotides, the CDR3 is TGTGCCAGCAGCTTAAGGCCCGTTCCAGATACGCAGTATTTT. Protein: CASSLRPVPDTQYF.

The chain joins TRBV11-2 to TRBJ2-2; the match to TRBD2 covers 7 bases. The junction had 7 bases not matched to a gene; V was cut back by 4 bases and J by 5 bases. Germline V gene data show CDR1 as SGHAT and CDR2 as FQNNGV. This CDR3 is built from 15 residues. The CDR3 DNA follows: TGTGCCAGCAGCTCACTAGCGAATCGGACCGGGGAGCTGTTTTTT. It specifies CASSSLANRTGELFF.

The CDR3 sequence is CASSYTPSFYGYTF. The CDR3 coding sequence is TGTGCCAGCAGTTATACCCCCTCCTTCTATGGCTACACCTTC. V and J are TRBV6-2 or TRBV6-3 and TRBJ1-2; unclear D gene. Trimming cost V 3 bases and J 4 bases, with 12 bases left between them. CDR3 size: 14 residues. CDR1 and CDR2 (germline): MNHEY, SVGEGT.

J is TRBJ1-5 and V is TRBV6-5; D unresolved. This CDR3 contains 13 residues. CDR1 is MNHEY, CDR2 SVGAGI, per germline. The V and J ends lost 5 bases and 6 bases respectively, with 11 bases between them. The CDR3 region has the DNA TGTGCCAGCAGTCCCGTGGTCCTTCAGCCCCAGCATTTT. This translates into CASSPVVLQPQHF.

The chain is built from TRBV5-6 and TRBJ2-7, with unresolved D. There are 14 residues in the CDR3. V lost 5 bases and J 3 bases, leaving 15 bases between the germline ends. The V gene's germline CDR1 is SGHDT and CDR2 YYEEEE. The CDR3 sequence: CASSHQTLNYEQYV. The CDR3 region has the DNA TGTGCCAGCAGTCATCAGACGTTAAACTACGAGCAGTACGTC.

Only a few counts were recorded for this clonotype. V is TRBV10-3 and J is TRBJ2-5; D is possibly TRBD2 (6 bases). The CDR3 has 13 residues. The germline gives CDR1 ENHRY, CDR2 SYGVKD. The V and J ends lost 10 bases and 7 bases respectively, with 19 bases between them. CDR3 residues: CATREGAGRTQYF. In DNA form, the CDR3 reads TGTGCCACCCGAGAGGGAGCCGGGAGGACCCAGTACTTC.